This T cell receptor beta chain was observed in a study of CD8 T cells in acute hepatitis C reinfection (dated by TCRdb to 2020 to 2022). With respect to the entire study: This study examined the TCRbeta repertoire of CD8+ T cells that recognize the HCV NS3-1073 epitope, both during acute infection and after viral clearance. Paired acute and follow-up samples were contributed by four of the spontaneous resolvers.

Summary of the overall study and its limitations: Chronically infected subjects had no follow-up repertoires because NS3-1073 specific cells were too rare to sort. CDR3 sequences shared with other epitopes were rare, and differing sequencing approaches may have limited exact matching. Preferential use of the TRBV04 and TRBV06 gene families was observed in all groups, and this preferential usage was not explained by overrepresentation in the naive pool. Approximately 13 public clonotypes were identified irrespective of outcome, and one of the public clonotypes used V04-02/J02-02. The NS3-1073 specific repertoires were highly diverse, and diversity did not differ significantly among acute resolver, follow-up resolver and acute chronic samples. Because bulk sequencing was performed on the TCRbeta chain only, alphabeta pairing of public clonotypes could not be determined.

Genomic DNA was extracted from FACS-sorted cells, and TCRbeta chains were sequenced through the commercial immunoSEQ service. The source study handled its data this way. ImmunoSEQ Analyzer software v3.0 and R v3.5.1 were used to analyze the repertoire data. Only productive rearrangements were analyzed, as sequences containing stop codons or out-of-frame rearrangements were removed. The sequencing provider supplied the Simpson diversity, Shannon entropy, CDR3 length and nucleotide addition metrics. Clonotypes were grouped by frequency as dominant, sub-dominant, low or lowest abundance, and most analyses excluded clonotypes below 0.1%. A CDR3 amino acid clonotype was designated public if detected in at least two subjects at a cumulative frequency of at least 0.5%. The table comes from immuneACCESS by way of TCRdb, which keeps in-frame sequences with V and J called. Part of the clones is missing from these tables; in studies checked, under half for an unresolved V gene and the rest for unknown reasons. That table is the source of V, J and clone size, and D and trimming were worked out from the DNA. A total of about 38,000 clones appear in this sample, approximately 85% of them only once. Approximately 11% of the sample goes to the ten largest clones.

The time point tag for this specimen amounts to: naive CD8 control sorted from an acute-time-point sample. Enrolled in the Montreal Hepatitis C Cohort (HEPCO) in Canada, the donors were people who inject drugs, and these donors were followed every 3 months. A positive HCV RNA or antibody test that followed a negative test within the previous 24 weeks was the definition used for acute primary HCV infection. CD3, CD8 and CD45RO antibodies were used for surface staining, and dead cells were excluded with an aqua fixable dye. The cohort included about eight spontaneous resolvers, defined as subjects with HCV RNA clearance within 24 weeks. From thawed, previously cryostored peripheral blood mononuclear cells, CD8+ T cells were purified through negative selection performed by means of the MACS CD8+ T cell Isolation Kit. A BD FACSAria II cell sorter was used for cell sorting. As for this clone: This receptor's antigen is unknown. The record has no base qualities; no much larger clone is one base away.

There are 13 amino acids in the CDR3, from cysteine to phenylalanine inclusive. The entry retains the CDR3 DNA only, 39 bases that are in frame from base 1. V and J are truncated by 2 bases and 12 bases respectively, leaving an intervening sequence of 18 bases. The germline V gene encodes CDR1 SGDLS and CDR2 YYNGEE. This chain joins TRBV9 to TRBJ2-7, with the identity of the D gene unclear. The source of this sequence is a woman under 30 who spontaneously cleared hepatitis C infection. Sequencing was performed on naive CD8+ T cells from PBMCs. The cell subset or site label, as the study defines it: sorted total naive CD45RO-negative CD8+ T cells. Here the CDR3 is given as CASSVPPRPRMYF. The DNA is TGTGCCAGCAGCGTCCCCCCCAGGCCCCGCATGTACTTC.